Each of the 15 T cell receptor beta chains below was sequenced from the same sample in a study of blood T cells in healthy people across ages. A second 7 to 11 cycle PCR used barcoded and J-beta primers. Using its own MiXCR run on the 5' RACE reads, TCRdb lists one record per CDR3 protein. The table lists roughly 800,000 distinct CDR3 sequences, about three fifths of them singletons. Sequenced material: blood. The receptor set was obtained from a young man in good health.

As concerns this clonotype: Germline is not matched at one junction end, which may reflect a read error. The chain recombines TRBV14 with TRBJ2-1; possible D gene TRBD2, 6 bases. From germline, CDR1 is SGHDN and CDR2 FVKESK. The CDR3 totals 15 residues. The CDR3 reads CASSRLGGAYNERFF. DNA of the CDR3: TGTGCCAGCAGCCGACTAGGCGGAGCCTACAATGAGCGGTTCTTC.

The rearrangement links TRBV20-1 to TRBJ2-1; 10 nucleotides match TRBD2. Germline CDR1 reads DFQATT; CDR2 reads SNEGSKA (reference sequence). J gave up 6 bases and V 0 bases, and 14 bases lay outside the gene matches. This CDR3 comprises 18 residues. CDR3 DNA: TGCAGTGCTAGAGATCGTCCCGAAGCAGCGGGAGGGCGCAATGAGCAGTTCTTC. Protein: CSARDRPEAAGGRNEQFF.

This clonotype was found many times. The gene calls are TRBV4-2 and TRBJ1-5; D not resolved. This CDR3 has 13 amino acids. The V end was cut by 4 bases, the J end by 7 bases, with 11 bases between. CDR1 LGHNA and CDR2 YNFKEQ come from the germline V gene. The CDR3 sequence: CASSLVEGQPQHF. CDR3 DNA: TGTGCCAGCAGCCTAGTAGAAGGACAGCCCCAGCATTTT.

The chain joins TRBV6-5 to TRBJ2-1, with 8 bases lining up with TRBD1. Losses at the gene ends were 4 bases for V and 7 bases for J; bases not matched to a gene: 15. From germline, CDR1 is MNHEY and CDR2 SVGAGI. CDR3 length equals 17 residues. Written as DNA, the CDR3 is TGTGCCAGCAGTTCCCAACTCCGGACAGGGTGGTCAAATGAGCAGTTCTTC. Protein product: CASSSQLRTGWSNEQFF.

V is TRBV5-1 and J is TRBJ2-5; D is perhaps TRBD1 (5 bases). The end of the DNA aligns better with TRBJ2-1, so the J call may be wrong. The germline V gene has CDR1 SGHRS and CDR2 YFSETQ. This CDR3 contains 16 residues. The CDR3 spells CASSSGVIQGQETQFF. The DNA of the CDR3 is TGCGCCAGCAGCTCTGGCGTCATTCAGGGCCAAGAGACCCAGTTCTTC.

This clonotype was recorded once. This chain links TRBV7-8 with TRBJ2-5, with D possibly TRBD2 on 5 matching bases. Looked up from germline, CDR1 is SGHVS and CDR2 is FQNEAQ. Trimming took 0 bases from V and 4 from J, leaving 18 bases between them. This CDR3 is 17 amino acids long. The CDR3 DNA sequence: TGTGCCAGCAGCTTAGCGCTTAGAGGGCGAATTGGAGAGACCCAGTACTTC. It specifies CASSLALRGRIGETQYF. The full variable domain, completed using reference TRBV7-8 and TRBJ2-5, is GAGVSQSPRYKVAKRGQDVALRCDPISGHVSLFWYQQALGQGPEFLTYFQNEAQLDKSGLPSDRFFAERPEGSVSTLKIQRTQQEDSAVYLCASSLALRGRIGETQYFGPGTRLLVL.

As for this clonotype: Sequence at one end of the junction differs from germline and may be a read error. The chain is built from TRBV20-1 and TRBJ2-1, with 15 nucleotides matching TRBD2. The CDR3 length is 21 residues. The germline V gene has CDR1 DFQATT and CDR2 SNEGSKA (reference sequence). The CDR3 is CSARDRSTGLAGGLSYKEQFF. The CDR3 DNA reads TGCAGTGCTAGAGATCGGTCTACAGGACTAGCGGGAGGGCTCTCCTACAAGGAGCAGTTCTTC.

The rearrangement uses TRBV28 and TRBJ2-1, with 7 nucleotides matching TRBD2. Per germline, CDR1 MDHEN and CDR2 SYDVKM. This CDR3 spans 14 amino acids. V lost 2 bases, J lost 11 bases, and 9 bases stayed unmatched. Written as DNA, the CDR3 is TGTGCCAGCAGTTTAACCTCGAGGGGAGGGAAGCAGTTCTTC. It encodes CASSLTSRGGKQFF.

The gene calls are TRBV20-1 and TRBJ1-2; D gene unclear. The CDR3 contains 13 residues. CDR1 and CDR2 from the germline V gene are DFQATT and SNEGSKA (reference sequence). V lost 2 bases and J lost 4, with 11 bases in between. The CDR3 is CSARWEVGYGYTF. CDR3 DNA: TGCAGTGCTAGATGGGAAGTCGGCTATGGCTACACCTTC.

There are a few counts of this clonotype. V is TRBV6-5 and J is TRBJ2-5; 11 nucleotides line up with TRBD2. J lost 3 bases, V lost 1 base, and 4 bases had no gene match. Per germline, CDR1 MNHEY and CDR2 SVGAGI. The CDR3 is 16 residues long. The CDR3 here is CASSYLTSGDKETQYF. The CDR3 region has the DNA TGTGCCAGCAGTTACTTGACTAGCGGGGACAAAGAGACCCAGTACTTC.

Only a few counts were recorded for this clonotype. CDR3 amino acids: CASMIPGGAGGYTF. As DNA, the CDR3 is TGTGCCAGCATGATCCCAGGGGGCGCGGGTGGCTACACCTTC. The genes are TRBV28 and TRBJ1-2; 8 bases fit TRBD1. This CDR3 is 14 amino acids long. Germline assignment: CDR1 MDHEN and CDR2 SYDVKM. V gave up 7 bases and J gave up 7 bases; unmatched junction bases: 11.

This chain links TRBV28 with TRBJ1-4; 8 bases are a match to TRBD1. The CDR3 loop spans 16 amino acids. CDR1 and CDR2 from the germline V gene are MDHEN and SYDVKM. V shed 5 bases, J shed 7 bases, and the junction held 12 bases outside the gene matches. The CDR3 DNA sequence: TGTGCCAGCAGTCAACTTAAGACAGGGGTTGTTGAAAAACTGTTTTTT. This encodes CASSQLKTGVVEKLFF. Drawing the rest from reference TRBV28 and TRBJ1-4, the complete variable domain is DVKVTQSSRYLVKRTGEKVFLECVQDMDHENMFWYRQDPGLGLRLIYFSYDVKMKEKGDIPEGYSVSREKKERFSLILESASTNQTSMYLCASSQLKTGVVEKLFFGSGTQLSVL.

The chain has TRBV29-1 and TRBJ1-5; no clear D gene. V dropped 7 bases and J dropped 2 bases, with 12 bases sitting between them. The CDR3 consists of 13 residues. Germline V lookup: CDR1 SQVTM, CDR2 ANQGSEA. The CDR3: CSAQGQGNQPQHF. The CDR3 bases are TGCAGCGCACAAGGGCAGGGCAATCAGCCCCAGCATTTT.

This rearrangement joins TRBV7-2 to TRBJ2-5; TRBD2 might be the D (5 bases). The V gene lost 5 bases and the J gene lost 0 bases, with 22 bases spanning the gap. CDR3 size: 18 residues. CDR1 SGHTA and CDR2 FQGNSA come from the germline V gene. The CDR3 here is CASSRKPARLRDQETQYF. For the CDR3, the DNA is TGTGCCAGCAGCCGCAAACCAGCGCGGTTGCGGGACCAAGAGACCCAGTACTTC. Combining the CDR3 with reference TRBV7-2 and TRBJ2-5 gives the whole variable domain GAGVSQSPSNKVTEKGKDVELRCDPISGHTALYWYRQSLGQGLEFLIYFQGNSAPDKSGLPSDRFSAERTGGSVSTLTIQRTQQEDSAVYLCASSRKPARLRDQETQYFGPGTRLLVL.

The V call is TRBV12-3 or TRBV12-4, the J call TRBJ1-2; the match to TRBD1 covers 7 bases. The CDR3 runs 15 residues. V dropped 3 bases and J dropped 5; count of bases not matched to a gene: 9. The CDR3 is CASSFTAGGLYGYTF. The CDR3 DNA reads TGTGCCAGCAGTTTTACGGCAGGGGGGCTATATGGCTACACCTTC.